The 13 T cell receptor beta chains listed next were all sequenced from one sample in a study of Graves' ophthalmopathy and Graves' hyperthyroidism. Investigators amplified TCR beta CDR3 regions from RNA transcripts. After a first-round RT-PCR with HTBI primers, a second-round multiplex PCR was run. Each CDR3 protein gets one entry after TCRdb re-called the multiplex PCR reads with MiXCR. The profile covers roughly 50,000 distinct CDR3 sequences, with around half appearing a single time and approximately 20% taken by the ten largest. Material: peripheral blood. The receptors were sampled from an adult man with Graves' ophthalmopathy.

CDR3 nucleotides: TGTGCCAGCAGCTTGGGACTTCACCACGAGCAGTACTTC. As protein: CASSLGLHHEQYF. The chain links TRBV11-2 to TRBJ2-7; D perhaps matches TRBD2 (6 bases). Trimming removed 3 bases from V and 5 bases from J, with 11 bases in between. CDR3 length equals 13 residues. Per germline, CDR1 SGHAT and CDR2 FQNNGV.

V is TRBV9 and J is TRBJ2-3, with TRBD2 matching over 7 bases. The trim removed 6 bases at V and 2 bases at J, leaving 9 bases unmatched. From germline, CDR1 is SGDLS and CDR2 YYNGEE. The CDR3 totals 15 residues. CDR3 nucleotides: TGTGCCAGCACCAGGGTAGCGGGTCACACAGATACGCAGTATTTT. Translation: CASTRVAGHTDTQYF.

In this sample, this clonotype turned up many times. The rearrangement uses TRBV15 and TRBJ2-7; TRBD1 agrees at 7 bases. There are 16 residues in the CDR3. CDR1 and CDR2 from the germline V gene are LNHNV and YYDKDF (reference sequence). With V trimmed by 1 base and J by 3 bases, 9 bases remained unmatched. DNA of the CDR3: TGTGCCACCAGCAGAGCCAACAGGGGCGCTGGCTACGAGCAGTACTTC. Amino acids: CATSRANRGAGYEQYF.

This clonotype was observed at least ten times. The rearrangement joins TRBV5-6 to TRBJ2-7, with 12 bases that match TRBD2. The ends lost 5 bases at V and 2 bases at J; junction bases unmatched: 5. This CDR3 comprises 15 residues. In germline, CDR1 is SGHDT, CDR2 YYEEEE. CDR3 sequence: CASRRLAGEPYEQYF. The CDR3 nucleotides are TGTGCCAGCAGGCGACTAGCGGGGGAACCCTACGAGCAGTACTTC.

This clonotype qualifies as medium-sized (0.01 to 0.1%). The V and J genes are TRBV10-3 and TRBJ2-1; 9 nucleotides match TRBD1. CDR1 is ENHRY, CDR2 SYGVKD, per germline. J gave up 8 bases and V 7 bases, and 15 bases lay outside the gene matches. This CDR3 spans 16 amino acids. The CDR3 DNA is TGTGCCATCACCTCGGTCATCGGACAGGGGAGATATGAGCAGTTCTTC. Amino acid sequence: CAITSVIGQGRYEQFF.

In its sample, this clonotype was seen many times. This chain joins TRBV2 and TRBJ1-4; 8 bases fit TRBD1. Per the germline V gene, CDR1 is SNHLY and CDR2 is FYNNEI. The V and J ends lost 6 bases and 8 bases, in that order; junction bases with no gene match: 5. The CDR3 has 13 residues. CDR3 region: CASRGQVGEKLFF. As DNA, the CDR3 is TGTGCCAGCAGGGGACAGGTTGGGGAAAAACTGTTTTTT.

By share of the sample, this clonotype is medium-sized. J is TRBJ1-5 and V is TRBV20-1; D call uncertain. Trimming removed 5 bases at V and 0 bases at J, with 5 bases between. This CDR3 spans 12 amino acids. Germline loops: CDR1 DFQATT, CDR2 SNEGSKA (reference sequence). This CDR3 reads CSAWFSNQPQHF. In nucleotides, the CDR3 is TGCAGTGCTTGGTTTAGCAATCAGCCCCAGCATTTT.

The V gene is TRBV15, the J gene TRBJ2-5; the D gene is possibly TRBD1 (6 bases). Germline CDR1 is LNHNV and CDR2 is YYDKDF (reference sequence). V dropped 0 bases and J dropped 2 bases, with 13 bases sitting between them. The CDR3 has 16 amino acids. CDR3 protein: CATSRDLTRGQETQYF. The CDR3 DNA reads TGTGCCACCAGCAGAGATCTTACGAGGGGGCAAGAGACCCAGTACTTC.

J is TRBJ2-2 and V is TRBV18; a weak D match, TRBD2 (6 bases). Deletions cut 5 bases from V and 2 bases from J, with 9 bases between. This CDR3 spans 14 amino acids. Germline lookup yields CDR1 KGHSH and CDR2 LQKENI. The CDR3: CASSGDFNTGELFF. For the CDR3, the DNA is TGTGCCAGCTCAGGGGACTTCAACACCGGGGAGCTGTTTTTT.

For this clonotype: Since the CDR3 does not end with the conserved phenylalanine or tryptophan, this likely comes from a read error. The chain combines TRBV5-1 with TRBJ1-4; tentatively, D is TRBD1 (6 bases). Trimming stripped 1 base from V and 5 bases from J, with 9 bases between. Germline-derived CDR1 and CDR2 are SGHRS and YFSETQ. The CDR3 contains 14 residues. The CDR3 protein is CASSLRQGNEKLFS. The CDR3 nucleotides are TGCGCCAGCAGCTTGAGGCAGGGGAATGAAAAACTGTTTTCT.

There are many counts of this clonotype. This chain links TRBV11-3 with TRBJ2-1, with TRBD1 identical over 7 bases. The germline V gene encodes CDR1 SGHNT and CDR2 YENEEA. Germline trimming cut 2 bases from V and 7 bases from J; bases unmatched to any gene: 5. The CDR3 consists of 14 residues. CDR3: CASSLQGVRNEQFF. The CDR3 DNA is TGTGCCAGCAGCTTACAGGGGGTTAGGAATGAGCAGTTCTTC.

About this clonotype itself: One junction end disagrees with the germline gene, perhaps due to a read error. This rearrangement joins TRBV20-1 to TRBJ1-1; 9 bases map to TRBD1. The CDR3 has 15 amino acids. CDR1 and CDR2 (germline): DFQATT, SNEGSKA (reference sequence). The CDR3 region has the DNA TGCAGTGCTACAGGACAGGGGAGGATGAGCACTGAAGCGTTCTTT. Its protein is CSATGQGRMSTEAFF.

There are many counts of this clonotype. V is TRBV5-8 and J is TRBJ2-2; TRBD2 agrees at 11 bases. The ends lost 4 bases at V and 5 bases at J; junction bases unmatched: 13. The germline V gene encodes CDR1 SGHTS and CDR2 YDEGEE. This CDR3 region has 18 residues. CDR3 DNA sequence: TGTGCCAGCAGCCCGTTTTCTAGCGGGAGGTCTTTAACCGGGGAGCTGTTTTTT. It yields the protein CASSPFSSGRSLTGELFF.